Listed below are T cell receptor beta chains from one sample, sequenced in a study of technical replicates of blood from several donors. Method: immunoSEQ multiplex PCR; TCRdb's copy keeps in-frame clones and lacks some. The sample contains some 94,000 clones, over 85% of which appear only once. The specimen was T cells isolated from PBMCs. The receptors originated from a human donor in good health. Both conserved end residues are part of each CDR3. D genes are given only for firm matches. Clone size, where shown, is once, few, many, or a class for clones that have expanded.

CDR3 protein: CASSLLGQEQFF; CDR3 DNA: TGTGCCAGCAGTCTTCTTGGACAAGAGCAGTTCTTC; J gene: TRBJ2-1; clone size: .; D gene: .; V gene: TRBV27
CDR3 protein: CSVERENTGELFF; CDR3 DNA: TGCAGCGTTGAGCGGGAAAACACCGGGGAGCTGTTTTTT; J gene: TRBJ2-2; clone size: .; D gene: .; V gene: TRBV29-1
CDR3 protein: CASSLSDTGELFF; CDR3 DNA: TGCGCCAGCAGCTTGTCTGACACCGGGGAGCTGTTTTTT; J gene: TRBJ2-2; clone size: .; D gene: .; V gene: TRBV5-1
CDR3 protein: CASSQRQGGYEQYF; CDR3 DNA: TGCGCCAGCAGCCAAAGACAGGGTGGGTACGAGCAGTACTTC; J gene: TRBJ2-7; clone size: .; D gene: TRBD1; V gene: TRBV5-1
CDR3 protein: CASSDSGTSATYEQYF; CDR3 DNA: TGTGCCAGCAGTGACAGTGGGACTAGCGCTACCTACGAGCAGTACTTC; J gene: TRBJ2-7; clone size: .; D gene: TRBD2; V gene: TRBV6-4
CDR3 protein: CASSQLTSGKKDTQYF; CDR3 DNA: TGCGCCAGCAGCCAACTGACTAGCGGGAAGAAAGATACGCAGTATTTT; J gene: TRBJ2-3; clone size: .; D gene: TRBD2; V gene: TRBV4-1
CDR3 protein: CASSSRTLVEQYF; CDR3 DNA: TGTGCCAGCAGCTCACGAACCTTAGTCGAGCAGTACTTC; J gene: TRBJ2-7; clone size: .; D gene: .; V gene: TRBV5-4
CDR3 protein: CASSLSGVGTEAFF; CDR3 DNA: TGTGCCAGCAGTTTATCAGGGGTTGGCACTGAAGCTTTCTTT; J gene: TRBJ1-1; clone size: once; D gene: .; V gene: TRBV27
CDR3 protein: CASSQEEPNEQFF; CDR3 DNA: TGCGCCAGCAGCCAAGAGGAGCCCAATGAGCAGTTCTTC; J gene: TRBJ2-1; clone size: .; D gene: .; V gene: TRBV4-3
CDR3 protein: CASSLGQIYGYTF; CDR3 DNA: TGTGCCAGCAGCCTGGGACAGATCTATGGCTACACCTTC; J gene: TRBJ1-2; clone size: few; D gene: TRBD1; V gene: TRBV7-9
CDR3 protein: CASSLPGQGTDTQYF; CDR3 DNA: TGTGCCAGCAGCTTACCGGGACAGGGAACAGATACGCAGTATTTT; J gene: TRBJ2-3; clone size: .; D gene: TRBD1; V gene: TRBV5-4
CDR3 protein: CASSLGGVGPYEQYF; CDR3 DNA: TGCGCCAGCAGCTTAGGGGGAGTGGGGCCCTACGAGCAGTACTTC; J gene: TRBJ2-7; clone size: .; D gene: .; V gene: TRBV5-1
CDR3 protein: CASSPEDRGPEAFF; CDR3 DNA: TGTGCCAGCAGTCCGGAGGACAGGGGGCCTGAAGCTTTCTTT; J gene: TRBJ1-1; clone size: .; D gene: TRBD1; V gene: TRBV13
CDR3 protein: CASSGYRENDHGYTF; CDR3 DNA: TGTGCCAGTAGTGGTTACAGGGAAAACGACCATGGCTACACCTTC; J gene: TRBJ1-2; clone size: .; D gene: .; V gene: TRBV19
CDR3 protein: CASNAIGSQETQYF; CDR3 DNA: TGTGCCAGCAATGCCATCGGGTCACAAGAGACCCAGTACTTC; J gene: TRBJ2-5; clone size: .; D gene: .; V gene: TRBV6-5
CDR3 protein: CASSKDTAYEQYF; CDR3 DNA: TGTGCCAGCAGCAAGGACACAGCCTACGAGCAGTACTTC; J gene: TRBJ2-7; clone size: .; D gene: .; V gene: TRBV11-3
CDR3 protein: CASSVLRGTDTQYF; CDR3 DNA: TGTGCCAGCAGCGTACTCAGGGGGACAGATACGCAGTATTTT; J gene: TRBJ2-3; clone size: .; D gene: TRBD1; V gene: TRBV9
CDR3 protein: CASSQNRQGLHEAFF; CDR3 DNA: TGTGCCAGCAGCCAAAATCGGCAGGGACTGCATGAAGCTTTCTTT; J gene: TRBJ1-1; clone size: .; D gene: .; V gene: TRBV4-2
CDR3 protein: CASSGGTLAAITEKTQYF; CDR3 DNA: TGTGCCAGCAGTGGCGGCACACTAGCGGCTATAACAGAGAAGACCCAGTACTTC; J gene: TRBJ2-5; clone size: .; D gene: TRBD2; V gene: TRBV6-1
CDR3 protein: CSVEGRSPPRDGYTF; CDR3 DNA: TGCAGCGTTGAGGGCAGGTCCCCTCCGAGGGATGGCTACACCTTC; J gene: TRBJ1-2; clone size: .; D gene: .; V gene: TRBV29-1
CDR3 protein: CASRADTQYF; CDR3 DNA: TGTGCCAGCCGGGCAGATACGCAGTATTTT; J gene: TRBJ2-3; clone size: .; D gene: .; V gene: TRBV2
CDR3 protein: CASRSSGTGFGYTF; CDR3 DNA: TGTGCCAGCAGATCAAGTGGGACAGGATTTGGCTACACCTTC; J gene: TRBJ1-2; clone size: .; D gene: TRBD1; V gene: TRBV6-1
CDR3 protein: CASTAGLIAKNIQYF; CDR3 DNA: TGTGCCAGCACTGCGGGACTAATAGCCAAAAACATTCAGTACTTC; J gene: TRBJ2-4; clone size: .; D gene: TRBD2; V gene: TRBV28
CDR3 protein: CASSLDEGGKGEQYF; CDR3 DNA: TGTGCCAGCAGCTTAGATGAGGGAGGGAAGGGCGAGCAGTACTTC; J gene: TRBJ2-7; clone size: .; D gene: TRBD2; V gene: TRBV7-9
CDR3 protein: CAVPGHFSYEQYF; CDR3 DNA: TGTGCCGTACCGGGACACTTCTCCTACGAGCAGTACTTC; J gene: TRBJ2-7; clone size: .; D gene: .; V gene: TRBV30
CDR3 protein: CASSRTAGYYGYTF; CDR3 DNA: TGTGCCAGCAGCAGGACCGCAGGGTACTATGGCTACACCTTC; J gene: TRBJ1-2; clone size: .; D gene: .; V gene: TRBV11-3
CDR3 protein: CSVGEAAQETQYF; CDR3 DNA: TGCAGCGTTGGGGAGGCGGCCCAAGAGACCCAGTACTTC; J gene: TRBJ2-5; clone size: .; D gene: .; V gene: TRBV29-1
CDR3 protein: CASSLQGAGNDAFF; CDR3 DNA: TGTGCCAGCAGTTTACAGGGGGCAGGTAACGACGCTTTCTTT; J gene: TRBJ1-1; clone size: .; D gene: TRBD1; V gene: TRBV27
CDR3 protein: CASSEENRLNEQYF; CDR3 DNA: TGTGCCAGCAGTGAGGAGAACAGGCTCAACGAGCAGTACTTC; J gene: TRBJ2-7; clone size: .; D gene: .; V gene: TRBV25-1
CDR3 protein: CASSEVREGTGELFF; CDR3 DNA: TGTGCCAGCAGTGAAGTCAGGGAAGGAACCGGGGAGCTGTTTTTT; J gene: TRBJ2-2; clone size: .; D gene: .; V gene: TRBV25-1
CDR3 protein: CASSFSYNEQFF; CDR3 DNA: TGTGCCAGCAGCTTCTCTTACAATGAGCAGTTCTTC; J gene: TRBJ2-1; clone size: .; D gene: .; V gene: TRBV7-9
CDR3 protein: CASSFGTSGGGELFF; CDR3 DNA: TGTGCCAGCAGCTTCGGGACTTCTGGGGGCGGGGAGCTGTTTTTT; J gene: TRBJ2-2; clone size: .; D gene: .; V gene: TRBV7-6
CDR3 protein: CASSVGVEGEVEKLFF; CDR3 DNA: TGTGCCAGCAGCGTAGGGGTAGAAGGGGAAGTAGAAAAACTGTTTTTT; J gene: TRBJ1-4; clone size: .; D gene: .; V gene: TRBV9
CDR3 protein: CASSQVQGAYEQYF; CDR3 DNA: TGCGCCAGCAGCCAGGTACAGGGGGCATACGAGCAGTACTTC; J gene: TRBJ2-7; clone size: .; D gene: TRBD1; V gene: TRBV4-3
CDR3 protein: CASSMIGDNNEQFF; CDR3 DNA: TGTGCCAGTAGTATGATCGGGGATAATAATGAGCAGTTCTTC; J gene: TRBJ2-1; clone size: .; D gene: .; V gene: TRBV19
CDR3 protein: CASSSGFTGELFF; CDR3 DNA: TGTGCCAGCAGCTCGGGGTTCACCGGGGAGCTGTTTTTT; J gene: TRBJ2-2; clone size: .; D gene: .; V gene: TRBV11-3
CDR3 protein: CASSRGSTTDTQYF; CDR3 DNA: TGTGCCAGCAGCCGGGGGTCCACAACCGATACGCAGTATTTT; J gene: TRBJ2-3; clone size: .; D gene: .; V gene: TRBV7-2
CDR3 protein: CASSVSGSTDTQYF; CDR3 DNA: TGTGCCAGCAGCGTTAGCGGGAGTACAGATACGCAGTATTTT; J gene: TRBJ2-3; clone size: .; D gene: TRBD2; V gene: TRBV9
CDR3 protein: CASSPSGNTGELFF; CDR3 DNA: TGTGCCAGCAGTCCTAGCGGGAACACCGGGGAGCTGTTTTTT; J gene: TRBJ2-2; clone size: .; D gene: TRBD2; V gene: TRBV6-4
CDR3 protein: CASSFGQGGNSPLHF; CDR3 DNA: TGCGCCAGCAGCTTTGGACAGGGGGGGAATTCACCCCTCCACTTT; J gene: TRBJ1-6; clone size: .; D gene: TRBD1; V gene: TRBV5-1
CDR3 protein: CASSGTGNYGYTF; CDR3 DNA: TGTGCCAGTAGTGGGACAGGGAACTATGGCTACACCTTC; J gene: TRBJ1-2; clone size: .; D gene: TRBD1; V gene: TRBV19
CDR3 protein: CASSLEGGLTEAFF; CDR3 DNA: TGCGCCAGCAGCTTGGAAGGGGGCTTAACTGAAGCTTTCTTT; J gene: TRBJ1-1; clone size: .; D gene: TRBD1; V gene: TRBV5-1
CDR3 protein: CASYTTTDTEAFF; CDR3 DNA: TGTGCCAGTTACACGACAACGGACACTGAAGCTTTCTTT; J gene: TRBJ1-1; clone size: .; D gene: .; V gene: TRBV28
CDR3 protein: CASSHDRQGAIYF; CDR3 DNA: TGTGCCAGCAGCCACGACCGACAGGGTGCCATATATTTT; J gene: TRBJ1-3; clone size: .; D gene: TRBD1; V gene: TRBV14
CDR3 protein: CASSTGLAAFSYEQYF; CDR3 DNA: TGTGCCAGTAGTACCGGACTAGCGGCGTTCTCCTACGAGCAGTACTTC; J gene: TRBJ2-7; clone size: .; D gene: TRBD2; V gene: TRBV19
CDR3 protein: CASSVSGSNGDEQFF; CDR3 DNA: TGTGCCAGCAGCGTTAGCGGGAGTAACGGGGATGAGCAGTTCTTC; J gene: TRBJ2-1; clone size: .; D gene: TRBD2; V gene: TRBV7-3
CDR3 protein: CASSHGTSGTDTQYF; CDR3 DNA: TGCGCCAGCAGCCATGGGACTAGCGGAACAGATACGCAGTATTTT; J gene: TRBJ2-3; clone size: .; D gene: TRBD2; V gene: TRBV5-1
CDR3 protein: CASSSQGFTEAFF; CDR3 DNA: TGTGCCAGCAGTTCCCAGGGTTTCACTGAAGCTTTCTTT; J gene: TRBJ1-1; clone size: .; D gene: .; V gene: TRBV5-4
CDR3 protein: CASSLVMAGTEAFF; CDR3 DNA: TGTGCCAGCAGCTTAGTTATGGCGGGGACTGAAGCTTTCTTT; J gene: TRBJ1-1; clone size: .; D gene: .; V gene: TRBV7-9
CDR3 protein: CASRNWDSPSYNEQFF; CDR3 DNA: TGTGCCAGCAGAAACTGGGACAGTCCTAGTTACAATGAGCAGTTCTTC; J gene: TRBJ2-1; clone size: .; D gene: TRBD1; V gene: TRBV2
CDR3 protein: CASSIPSGRNTGELFF; CDR3 DNA: TGTGCCAGCAGCATTCCTAGCGGGAGGAACACCGGGGAGCTGTTTTTT; J gene: TRBJ2-2; clone size: .; D gene: TRBD2; V gene: TRBV5-6
CDR3 protein: CASSVDLNEKLFF; CDR3 DNA: TGTGCCAGCAGCGTAGATCTGAATGAAAAACTGTTTTTT; J gene: TRBJ1-4; clone size: .; D gene: .; V gene: TRBV9
CDR3 protein: CASRKKWGSDTQYF; CDR3 DNA: TGTGCCAGCAGAAAAAAATGGGGCTCTGATACGCAGTATTTT; J gene: TRBJ2-3; clone size: .; D gene: .; V gene: TRBV27
CDR3 protein: CASSTTGRLQYF; CDR3 DNA: TGTGCCAGCAGCACAACAGGGAGACTGCAGTACTTC; J gene: TRBJ2-7; clone size: .; D gene: .; V gene: TRBV28
CDR3 protein: CASSSRQGGYGYTF; CDR3 DNA: TGTGCCAGCAGTTCTAGACAGGGCGGCTATGGCTACACCTTC; J gene: TRBJ1-2; clone size: .; D gene: TRBD1; V gene: TRBV28